This record covers a single TCR beta chain. As yet, its antigen is unknown. Germline V CDR1 and CDR2: SEHNR, FQNEAQ (reference sequence). The CDR3 loop spans 12 amino acids. V was pared by 5 bases and J by 2 bases, with 4 bases between. Only in-frame clones appear in the TCRdb table, and some are missing; sequencing was by immunoSEQ multiplex PCR. Found here are approximately 150,000 clones, roughly 93% of them singletons; the top ten hold approximately 12%. The sample comes from a study of T cell responses to AZD1222 COVID-19 vaccine. Findings and limits, study-wide: Reportedly, nearly half the spike-specific TCRs target unmutated variant regions. Scientists sampled the repertoires only once the peak T cell response had passed. Spike-specific TCR breadth and depth went up after people got two AZD1222 doses. Donors skewed white British and female; clonal diversity was possibly underestimated.

The TCR originated in an adult who had recovered from COVID-19. The sequences come from peripheral blood, collected after recovery from COVID-19. The chain combines TRBV7-9 with TRBJ1-5; D unresolved. This CDR3 reads CASSGGNQPQHF. The DNA for the CDR3 is TGTGCCAGCAGCGGGGGCAATCAGCCCCAGCATTTT.